This TCR beta chain originates from a study of shared clonotypes between healthy human individuals. Findings of the study overall: The study found roughly 5.3% of naive CD4 clonotypes shared across several donors.

This clone was found once. The antigen is unknown. It was at deep level that the assay was run. Each subset's genomic DNA was split evenly across several immunoSEQ plates. Some clones are missing from TCRdb's copy, which holds only in-frame ones; the method was immunoSEQ multiplex PCR. Seen here are some 1 million clones, about 75% observed once, and the top ten hold 1.4%. Adult donors, all healthy and HIV-negative, had no recent acute infections or vaccinations. The specimen was memory CD4+ T cells sorted from blood. Subset defined: CD45RA-negative fraction. This TCR was recovered from a man between 18 and 29 years old in good health.

The CDR3 sequence is CAWSVAGGRADTQYF. The CDR3 DNA is TGTGCCTGGAGTGTAGCGGGGGGCCGGGCAGATACGCAGTATTTT. The chain recombines TRBV30 with TRBJ2-3; 9 bases match TRBD2. Per the germline V gene, CDR1 is GTSNPN and CDR2 is SVGIG (reference sequence). The CDR3 totals 15 residues. The J segment lost 4 bases and the V segment lost 0 bases, leaving 5 bases of the junction unmatched.